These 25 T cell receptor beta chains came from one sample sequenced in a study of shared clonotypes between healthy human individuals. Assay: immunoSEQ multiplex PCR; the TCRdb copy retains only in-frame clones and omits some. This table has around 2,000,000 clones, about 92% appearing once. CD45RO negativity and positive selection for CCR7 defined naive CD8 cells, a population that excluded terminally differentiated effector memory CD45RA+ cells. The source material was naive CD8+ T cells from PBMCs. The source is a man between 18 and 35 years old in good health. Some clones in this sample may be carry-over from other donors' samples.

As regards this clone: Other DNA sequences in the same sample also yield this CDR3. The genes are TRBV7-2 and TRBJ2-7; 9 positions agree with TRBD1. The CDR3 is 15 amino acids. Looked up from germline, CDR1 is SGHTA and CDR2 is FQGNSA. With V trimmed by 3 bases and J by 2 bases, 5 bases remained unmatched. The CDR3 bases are TGTGCCAGCAGCTTGGGGACAGGGCCCACCTACGAGCAGTACTTC. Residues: CASSLGTGPTYEQYF.

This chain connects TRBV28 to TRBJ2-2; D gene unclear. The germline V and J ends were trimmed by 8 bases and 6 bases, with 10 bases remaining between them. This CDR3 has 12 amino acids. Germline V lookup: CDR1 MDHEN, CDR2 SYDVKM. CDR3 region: CASSYGAGELFF. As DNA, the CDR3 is TGTGCCAGCTCTTATGGCGCCGGGGAGCTGTTTTTT.

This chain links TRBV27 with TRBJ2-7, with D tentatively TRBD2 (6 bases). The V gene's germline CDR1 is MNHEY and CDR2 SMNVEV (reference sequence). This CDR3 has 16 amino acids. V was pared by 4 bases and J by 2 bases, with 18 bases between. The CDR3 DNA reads TGTGCCAGCAGTTACACCCCGCCCGGCGGGACCTACGAGCAGTACTTC. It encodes CASSYTPPGGTYEQYF.

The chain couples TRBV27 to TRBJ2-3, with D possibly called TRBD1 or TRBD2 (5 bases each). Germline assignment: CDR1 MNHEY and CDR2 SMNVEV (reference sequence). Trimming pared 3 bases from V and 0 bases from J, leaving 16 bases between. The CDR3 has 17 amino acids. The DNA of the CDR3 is TGTGCCAGCAGTTTTTTAACGGGACCTCCTAGCACAGATACGCAGTATTTT. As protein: CASSFLTGPPSTDTQYF.

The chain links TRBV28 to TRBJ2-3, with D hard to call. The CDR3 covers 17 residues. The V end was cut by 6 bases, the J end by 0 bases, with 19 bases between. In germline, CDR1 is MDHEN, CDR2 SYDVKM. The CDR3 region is CASSLTTESFSTDTQYF. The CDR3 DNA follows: TGTGCCAGCAGCCTTACCACAGAATCTTTTAGCACAGATACGCAGTATTTT.

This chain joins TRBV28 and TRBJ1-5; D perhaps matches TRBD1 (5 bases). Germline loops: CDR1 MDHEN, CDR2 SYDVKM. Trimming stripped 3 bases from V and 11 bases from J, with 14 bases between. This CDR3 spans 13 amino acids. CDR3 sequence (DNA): TGTGCCAGCAGTTTGGGTGGGGCTACGGCCCAGCATTTT. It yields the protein CASSLGGATAQHF. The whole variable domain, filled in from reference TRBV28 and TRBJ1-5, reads DVKVTQSSRYLVKRTGEKVFLECVQDMDHENMFWYRQDPGLGLRLIYFSYDVKMKEKGDIPEGYSVSREKKERFSLILESASTNQTSMYLCASSLGGATAQHFGDGTRLSIL.

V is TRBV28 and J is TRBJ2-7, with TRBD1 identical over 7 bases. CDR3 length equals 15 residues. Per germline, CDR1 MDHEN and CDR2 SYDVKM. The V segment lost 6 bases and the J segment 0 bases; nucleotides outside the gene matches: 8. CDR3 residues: CASRARGPSSYEQYF. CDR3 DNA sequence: TGTGCCAGCAGGGCGAGGGGGCCGTCCTCCTACGAGCAGTACTTC. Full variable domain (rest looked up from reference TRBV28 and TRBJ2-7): DVKVTQSSRYLVKRTGEKVFLECVQDMDHENMFWYRQDPGLGLRLIYFSYDVKMKEKGDIPEGYSVSREKKERFSLILESASTNQTSMYLCASRARGPSSYEQYFGPGTRLTVT.

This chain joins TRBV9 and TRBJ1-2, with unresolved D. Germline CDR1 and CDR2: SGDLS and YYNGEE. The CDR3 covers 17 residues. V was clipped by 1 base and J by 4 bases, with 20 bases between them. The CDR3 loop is CASSVFRSSPPPYGYTF. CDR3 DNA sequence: TGTGCCAGCAGCGTATTCCGGTCCTCTCCGCCCCCCTATGGCTACACCTTC.

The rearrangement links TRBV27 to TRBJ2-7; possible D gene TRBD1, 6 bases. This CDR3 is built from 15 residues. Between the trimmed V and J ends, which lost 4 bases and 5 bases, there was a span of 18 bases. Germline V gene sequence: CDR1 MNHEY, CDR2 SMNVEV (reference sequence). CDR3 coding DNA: TGTGCCAGCAGTTACCGGGACAAAAACAGGAACGAGCAGTACTTC. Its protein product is CASSYRDKNRNEQYF.

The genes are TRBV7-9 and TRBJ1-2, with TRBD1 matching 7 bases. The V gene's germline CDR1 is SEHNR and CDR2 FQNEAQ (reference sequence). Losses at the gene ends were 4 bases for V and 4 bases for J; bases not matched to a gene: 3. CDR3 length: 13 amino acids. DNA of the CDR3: TGTGCCAGCAGCTCGGGACAGTTCTATGGCTACACCTTC. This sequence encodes CASSSGQFYGYTF.

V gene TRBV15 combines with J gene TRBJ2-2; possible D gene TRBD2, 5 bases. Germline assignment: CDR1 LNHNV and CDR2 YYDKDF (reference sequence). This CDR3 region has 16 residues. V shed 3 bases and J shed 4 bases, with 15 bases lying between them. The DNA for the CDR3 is TGTGCCACCAGCAGCGAGATATTTCGGGGCACCGGGGAGCTGTTTTTT. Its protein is CATSSEIFRGTGELFF.

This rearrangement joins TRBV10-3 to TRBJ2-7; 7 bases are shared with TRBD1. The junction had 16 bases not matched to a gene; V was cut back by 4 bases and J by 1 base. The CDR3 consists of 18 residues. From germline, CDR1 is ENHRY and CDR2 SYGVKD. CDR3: CAISGTADRLSSSYEQYF. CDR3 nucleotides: TGTGCCATCAGTGGAACCGCGGACAGGTTGAGTTCTTCCTACGAGCAGTACTTC.

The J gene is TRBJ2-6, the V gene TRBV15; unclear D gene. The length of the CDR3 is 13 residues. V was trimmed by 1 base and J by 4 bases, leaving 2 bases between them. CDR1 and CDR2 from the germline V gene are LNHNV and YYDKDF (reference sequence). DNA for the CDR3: TGTGCCACCAGCAGAGCCGGGGCCAACGTCCTGACTTTC. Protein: CATSRAGANVLTF.

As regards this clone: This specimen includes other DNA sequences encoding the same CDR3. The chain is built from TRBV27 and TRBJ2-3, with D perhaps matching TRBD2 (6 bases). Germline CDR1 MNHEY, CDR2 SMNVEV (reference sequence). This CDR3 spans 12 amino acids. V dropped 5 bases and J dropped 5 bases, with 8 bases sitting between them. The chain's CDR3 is CASSLGLDTQYF. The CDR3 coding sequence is TGTGCCAGCAGTCTGGGACTAGATACGCAGTATTTT.

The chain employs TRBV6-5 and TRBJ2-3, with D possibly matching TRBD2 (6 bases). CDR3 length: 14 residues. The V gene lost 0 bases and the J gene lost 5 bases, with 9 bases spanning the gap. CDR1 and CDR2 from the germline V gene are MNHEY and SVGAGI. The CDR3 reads CASSYSSGLDTQYF. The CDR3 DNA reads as TGTGCCAGCAGTTACTCAAGCGGGCTAGATACGCAGTATTTT.

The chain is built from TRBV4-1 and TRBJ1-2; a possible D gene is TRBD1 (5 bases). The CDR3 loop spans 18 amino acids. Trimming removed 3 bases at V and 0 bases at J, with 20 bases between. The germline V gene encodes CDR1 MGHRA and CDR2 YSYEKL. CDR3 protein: CASSQSVTESLANYGYTF. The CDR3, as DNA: TGCGCCAGCAGCCAGAGCGTGACAGAATCCTTAGCTAACTATGGCTACACCTTC.

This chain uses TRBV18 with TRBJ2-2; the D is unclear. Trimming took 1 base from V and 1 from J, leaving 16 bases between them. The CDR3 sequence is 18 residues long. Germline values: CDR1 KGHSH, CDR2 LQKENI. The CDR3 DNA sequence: TGTGCCAGCTCACCACGGATCTCGGAGACTGTGAACACCGGGGAGCTGTTTTTT. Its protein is CASSPRISETVNTGELFF.

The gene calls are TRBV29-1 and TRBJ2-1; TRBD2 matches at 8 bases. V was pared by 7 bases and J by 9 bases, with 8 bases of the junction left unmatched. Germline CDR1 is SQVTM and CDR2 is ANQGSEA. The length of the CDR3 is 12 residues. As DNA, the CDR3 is TGCAGCGCCCGAGCGGGAGACCTTGAGCAGTTCTTC. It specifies CSARAGDLEQFF.

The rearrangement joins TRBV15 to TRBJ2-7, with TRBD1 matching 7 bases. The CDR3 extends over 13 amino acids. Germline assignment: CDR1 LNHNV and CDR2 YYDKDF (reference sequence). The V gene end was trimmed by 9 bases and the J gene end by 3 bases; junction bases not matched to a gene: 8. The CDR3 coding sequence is TGTGCCACGGGCCAAGGGGGCATCTACGAGCAGTACTTC. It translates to CATGQGGIYEQYF.

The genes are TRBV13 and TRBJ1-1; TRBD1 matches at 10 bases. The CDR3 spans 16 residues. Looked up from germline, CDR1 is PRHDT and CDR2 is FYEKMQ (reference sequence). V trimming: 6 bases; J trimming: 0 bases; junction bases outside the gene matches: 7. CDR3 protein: CASSPGQGGMNTEAFF. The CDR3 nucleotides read TGTGCCAGCAGTCCCGGACAGGGGGGCATGAACACTGAAGCTTTCTTT.

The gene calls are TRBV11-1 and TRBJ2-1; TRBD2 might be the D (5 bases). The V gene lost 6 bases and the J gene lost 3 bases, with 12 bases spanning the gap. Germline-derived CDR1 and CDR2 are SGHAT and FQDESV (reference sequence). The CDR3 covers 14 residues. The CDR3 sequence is CASRHTTSYNEQFF. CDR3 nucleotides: TGTGCCAGCAGACACACAACTAGCTACAATGAGCAGTTCTTC.

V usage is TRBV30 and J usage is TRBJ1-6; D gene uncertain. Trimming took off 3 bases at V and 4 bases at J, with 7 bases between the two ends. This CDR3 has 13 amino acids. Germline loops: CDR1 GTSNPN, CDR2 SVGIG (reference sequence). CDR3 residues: CAWRLGYNSPLHF. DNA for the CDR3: TGTGCCTGGAGATTGGGGTATAATTCACCCCTCCACTTT.

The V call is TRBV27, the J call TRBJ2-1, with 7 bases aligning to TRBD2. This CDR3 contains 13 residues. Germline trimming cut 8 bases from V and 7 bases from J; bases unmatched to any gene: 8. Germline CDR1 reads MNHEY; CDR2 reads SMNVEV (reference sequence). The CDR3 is CASGGSLSNEQFF. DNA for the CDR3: TGTGCCAGCGGCGGGAGTTTGTCAAATGAGCAGTTCTTC.

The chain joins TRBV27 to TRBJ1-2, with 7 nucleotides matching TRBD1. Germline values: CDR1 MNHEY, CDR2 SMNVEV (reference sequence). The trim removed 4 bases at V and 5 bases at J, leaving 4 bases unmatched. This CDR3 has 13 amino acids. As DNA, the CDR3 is TGTGCCAGCAGTTCGGGGACAGTGTATGGCTACACCTTC. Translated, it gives CASSSGTVYGYTF.

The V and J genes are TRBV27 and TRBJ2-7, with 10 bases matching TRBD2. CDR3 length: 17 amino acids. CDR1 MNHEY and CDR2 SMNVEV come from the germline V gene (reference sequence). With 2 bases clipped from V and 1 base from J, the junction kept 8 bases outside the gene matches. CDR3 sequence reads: CASSLPTTSGLSYEQYF. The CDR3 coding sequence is TGTGCCAGCAGTTTACCCACGACTAGCGGGCTTTCCTACGAGCAGTACTTC.